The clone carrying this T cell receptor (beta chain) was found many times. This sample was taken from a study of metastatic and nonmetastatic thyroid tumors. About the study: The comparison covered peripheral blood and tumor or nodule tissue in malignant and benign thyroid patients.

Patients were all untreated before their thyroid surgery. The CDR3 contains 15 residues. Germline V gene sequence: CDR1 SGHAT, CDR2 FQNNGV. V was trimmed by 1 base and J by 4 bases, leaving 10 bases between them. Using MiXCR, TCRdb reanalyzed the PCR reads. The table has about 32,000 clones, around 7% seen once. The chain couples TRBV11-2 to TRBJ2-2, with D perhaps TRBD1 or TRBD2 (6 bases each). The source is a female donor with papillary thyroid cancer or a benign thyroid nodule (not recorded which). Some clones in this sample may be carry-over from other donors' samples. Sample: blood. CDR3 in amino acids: CASSLGGAGTGELFF. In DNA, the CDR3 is TGTGCCAGCAGCTTAGGGGGGGCTGGCACCGGGGAGCTGTTTTTT.